The 25 T cell receptor beta chains below were found in one sample sequenced in a study of OX40 agonist ivuxolimab in advanced cancers. Assay used: immunoSEQ multiplex PCR; TCRdb lists only in-frame clones, some missing. The sample holds about 94,000 clones, about 93% seen once. The sequencing here drew on CD4+ or CD8+ T cells sorted from blood, taken in a trial of the OX40 agonist ivuxolimab. These receptors originate from an adult with an advanced solid tumor such as melanoma, head and neck, liver or kidney cancer.

The gene calls are TRBV7-3 and TRBJ1-2, with 11 bases matching TRBD1. The CDR3 is 14 residues long. The ends lost 5 bases at V and 7 bases at J; junction bases unmatched: 6. CDR1 and CDR2 from the germline V gene are SGHTA and FQGTGA. The CDR3 DNA follows: TGTGCCAGCAGCCCGATAGGACAGGGGGCTGGCTACACCTTC. Its translation is CASSPIGQGAGYTF.

The chain recombines TRBV19 with TRBJ1-4; 7 nucleotides align to TRBD1. The CDR3 is 14 residues long. J gave up 8 bases and V 7 bases, and 10 bases lay outside the gene matches. CDR1 and CDR2 (germline): LNHDA, SQIVND (reference sequence). CDR3 loop: CASMRTGQEEKLFF. The CDR3 nucleotides are TGTGCCAGTATGCGGACAGGCCAGGAGGAAAAACTGTTTTTT.

The rearrangement uses TRBV19 and TRBJ2-3; the D is unclear. Germline V gene sequence: CDR1 LNHDA, CDR2 SQIVND (reference sequence). The CDR3 has 14 amino acids. V was trimmed by 3 bases and J by 0 bases, leaving 7 bases between them. DNA for the CDR3: TGTGCCAGTAGTATTACCCCTAGCACAGATACGCAGTATTTT. Amino acids: CASSITPSTDTQYF.

The CDR3 bases are TGCGCCAGCAGCTTGGATGGGGGCGACGGAAACACTGAAGCTTTCTTT. It encodes CASSLDGGDGNTEAFF. The chain links TRBV5-1 to TRBJ1-1, with a weak D call TRBD1 (6 bases). The V gene lost 0 bases and the J gene lost 2 bases, with 14 bases spanning the gap. The V gene's germline CDR1 is SGHRS and CDR2 YFSETQ. The CDR3 is made up of 16 amino acids.

The chain is built from TRBV9 and TRBJ2-2; D possibly corresponds to TRBD2 (5 bases). Germline V gene data show CDR1 as SGDLS and CDR2 as YYNGEE. Trimming pared 3 bases from V and 3 bases from J, leaving 12 bases between. The CDR3 spans 15 residues. Here the CDR3 DNA reads TGTGCCAGCAGCGCCAAAGACGGGGACACCGGGGAGCTGTTTTTT. Translating it yields CASSAKDGDTGELFF.

This clone came up once. The CDR3 coding sequence is TGTGCCTGCTCGGACAGGGGGAGGACCCAGTACTTC. Its translation: CACSDRGRTQYF. The V and J genes are TRBV30 and TRBJ2-5, with 10 bases fitting TRBD1. Germline V gene data show CDR1 as GTSNPN and CDR2 as SVGIG (reference sequence). V lost 6 bases and J lost 7; bases outside the gene matches: 5. The CDR3 consists of 12 residues.

The CDR3 is CASSLSGVAGPAEQFF. The CDR3 DNA is TGTGCCAGCAGCTTATCCGGGGTGGCGGGACCGGCTGAGCAGTTCTTC. The chain couples TRBV7-8 to TRBJ2-1, with TRBD2 as a possible D gene (6 bases). This CDR3 is built from 16 residues. Germline V gives CDR1 SGHVS, CDR2 FQNEAQ. Trimming removed 2 bases from V and 9 bases from J, with 20 bases in between. Full variable domain (remainder filled in from reference TRBV7-8 and TRBJ2-1): GAGVSQSPRYKVAKRGQDVALRCDPISGHVSLFWYQQALGQGPEFLTYFQNEAQLDKSGLPSDRFFAERPEGSVSTLKIQRTQQEDSAVYLCASSLSGVAGPAEQFFGPGTRLTVL.

The rearrangement links TRBV29-1 to TRBJ2-3, with TRBD1 matching over 8 bases. J gave up 6 bases and V 3 bases, and 8 bases lay outside the gene matches. CDR3 size: 14 residues. CDR1 and CDR2 from the germline V gene are SQVTM and ANQGSEA. The CDR3 DNA reads TGCAGCGTTGATCGGGACAGGTTCGGCGATACGCAGTATTTT. It specifies CSVDRDRFGDTQYF.

V gene TRBV7-2 combines with J gene TRBJ2-2; 10 nucleotides agree with TRBD2. From germline, CDR1 is SGHTA and CDR2 FQGNSA. V trimming: 1 base; J trimming: 0 bases; junction bases outside the gene matches: 5. The CDR3 runs 18 residues. The CDR3 DNA follows: TGTGCCAGCAGCTTAGTCCTAGCGGGAGCCTCGAACACCGGGGAGCTGTTTTTT. It translates to CASSLVLAGASNTGELFF.

The rearrangement links TRBV28 to TRBJ1-4, with no clear D. CDR1 is MDHEN, CDR2 SYDVKM, per germline. Trimming left V 2 bases short and J 8 bases short, with 3 bases between. This CDR3 is 11 amino acids long. The chain's CDR3 is CASSLREKLFF. The CDR3, as DNA: TGTGCCAGCAGTTTAAGGGAAAAACTGTTTTTT.

V gene TRBV7-3 combines with J gene TRBJ2-3; D may be TRBD1 (6 bases). The CDR3 has 14 residues. The V and J ends lost 4 bases and 8 bases respectively, with 16 bases between them. Germline V gives CDR1 SGHTA, CDR2 FQGTGA. DNA of the CDR3: TGTGCCAGCAGCTGGGGGCTGAGTGAGGGTACGCAGTATTTT. Translating gives CASSWGLSEGTQYF.

This clone has more than one count but fewer than ten. The chain links TRBV7-8 to TRBJ1-4, with unresolved D. The CDR3 extends over 14 amino acids. Trimming took off 5 bases at V and 4 bases at J, with 11 bases between the two ends. The germline CDR1 and CDR2 sequences are SGHVS and FQNEAQ. Here the CDR3 reads CASSPLGFNEKLFF. CDR3 in DNA: TGTGCCAGCAGCCCACTAGGATTTAATGAAAAACTGTTTTTT.

The genes are TRBV15 and TRBJ1-2, with D hard to call. Germline V CDR1 and CDR2: LNHNV, YYDKDF (reference sequence). The CDR3 has 13 amino acids. V was trimmed by 8 bases and J by 5 bases, leaving 15 bases between them. CDR3 sequence: CATSFGRQYGYTF. In nucleotides, the CDR3 is TGTGCCACCTCCTTTGGCAGGCAGTATGGCTACACCTTC.

A remark on this clone: Other nucleotide sequences from this sample produce the same CDR3. This rearrangement joins TRBV9 to TRBJ2-3, with 12 bases matching TRBD2. The germline gives CDR1 SGDLS, CDR2 YYNGEE. The CDR3 totals 16 residues. V shed 1 base, J shed 5 bases, and the junction held 5 bases outside the gene matches. Here the CDR3 DNA reads TGTGCCAGCAGCGTACTAGCGGGAGGGGGTGGAGATACGCAGTATTTT. Its protein product is CASSVLAGGGGDTQYF.

The rearrangement links TRBV30 to TRBJ2-4; possibly TRBD1 or TRBD2 for D (5 bases each). The V end lost 4 bases, the J end lost 0 bases, and 13 bases lay between the germline ends. CDR1 GTSNPN and CDR2 SVGIG come from the germline V gene (reference sequence). This CDR3 has 15 amino acids. The CDR3 DNA follows: TGTGCCTGGATGAGACGGGGCGTAGCCAAAAACATTCAGTACTTC. It encodes CAWMRRGVAKNIQYF.

The chain recombines TRBV12-5 with TRBJ1-2; 7 nucleotides align to TRBD1. Germline CDR1 reads LGHNT; CDR2 reads FRNRAP. V gave up 2 bases and J gave up 7 bases; unmatched junction bases: 10. The CDR3 totals 15 residues. CDR3 region: CASGLPTSNRGGYTF. The CDR3 DNA reads as TGTGCTAGTGGTTTGCCAACCTCGAACAGGGGTGGCTACACCTTC.

V usage is TRBV11-2 and J usage is TRBJ2-1; TRBD2 is a possible D gene (6 bases). Trimming took 3 bases from V and 6 from J, leaving 15 bases between them. Germline CDR1 and CDR2: SGHAT and FQNNGV. CDR3 length: 15 residues. The CDR3 protein is CASSFTSLGINEQFF. The DNA of the CDR3 is TGTGCCAGCAGCTTTACTAGCCTTGGGATCAATGAGCAGTTCTTC.

V and J are TRBV5-1 and TRBJ1-2; TRBD1 aligns across 8 bases. The CDR3 is made up of 15 amino acids. Germline V CDR1 and CDR2: SGHRS, YFSETQ. Trimming removed 3 bases from V and 6 bases from J; junction bases left unmatched: 10. The CDR3 nucleotides are TGCGCCAGCAGCTGGGACAGGCCTTGGGCCGATGGCTACACCTTC. It is translated as CASSWDRPWADGYTF.

This chain uses TRBV4-3 with TRBJ2-3; TRBD1 matches at 7 bases. The germline V gene encodes CDR1 LGHNA and CDR2 YSLEER. The junction had 2 bases not matched to a gene; V was cut back by 3 bases and J by 2 bases. This CDR3 has 14 residues. In DNA, the CDR3 is TGCGCCAGCAGCCAGGACAGGAACACAGATACGCAGTATTTT. Translating gives CASSQDRNTDTQYF.

The rearrangement links TRBV4-1 to TRBJ1-2, with 9 nucleotides matching TRBD1. V dropped 2 bases and J dropped 4; count of bases not matched to a gene: 2. The CDR3 runs 14 residues. Germline loops: CDR1 MGHRA, CDR2 YSYEKL. The CDR3 DNA reads as TGCGCCAGCAGCCAACCGGGACAGGGCTATGGCTACACCTTC. It is translated as CASSQPGQGYGYTF.

The CDR3 spells CASSLGLAGGDTQYF. As DNA, the CDR3 is TGTGCCAGCAGCTTAGGGCTAGCGGGAGGGGATACGCAGTATTTT. V and J are TRBV7-2 and TRBJ2-3; 12 nucleotides match TRBD2. The V gene's germline CDR1 is SGHTA and CDR2 FQGNSA. After removal of 1 base from V and 6 bases from J, the junction contained 2 bases not matched to a gene. The CDR3 runs 15 residues.

V usage is TRBV6-5 and J usage is TRBJ1-2, with TRBD1 matching 7 bases. CDR1 MNHEY and CDR2 SVGAGI come from the germline V gene. V was pared by 2 bases and J by 8 bases, with 11 bases of the junction left unmatched. The CDR3 is 15 residues long. The CDR3 loop reads CASSYRGQRFGGYTF. CDR3 nucleotides: TGTGCCAGCAGTTACAGGGGGCAGAGGTTTGGCGGCTACACCTTC.

V is TRBV11-2 and J is TRBJ1-1; D remains ambiguous. V was shortened by 4 bases and J by 6 bases, with 12 bases between the two germline ends. Per germline, CDR1 SGHAT and CDR2 FQNNGV. The CDR3 is 13 amino acids. The CDR3 reads CASSSVQVAEAFF. The CDR3 coding sequence is TGTGCCAGCAGCTCGGTCCAGGTGGCTGAAGCTTTCTTT.

The rearrangement links TRBV21-1 to TRBJ2-7. TRBV21-1 is reported as a pseudogene. The CDR3 is 14 residues long. In DNA, the CDR3 is TGTGCCAGCAGCGCCCTGGAACTTCGGTACGAGCAGTACTTC. Amino acid sequence: CASSALELRYEQYF.

The chain has TRBV9 and TRBJ2-5; 11 nucleotides match TRBD2. The CDR3 loop spans 19 amino acids. Per germline, CDR1 SGDLS and CDR2 YYNGEE. The trim removed 4 bases at V and 5 bases at J, leaving 19 bases unmatched. CDR3 sequence (DNA): TGTGCCAGCAGCCCTAGAGGTCCACTAGCGGGAGTTTCGGAGGAGACCCAGTACTTC. Protein sequence: CASSPRGPLAGVSEETQYF.